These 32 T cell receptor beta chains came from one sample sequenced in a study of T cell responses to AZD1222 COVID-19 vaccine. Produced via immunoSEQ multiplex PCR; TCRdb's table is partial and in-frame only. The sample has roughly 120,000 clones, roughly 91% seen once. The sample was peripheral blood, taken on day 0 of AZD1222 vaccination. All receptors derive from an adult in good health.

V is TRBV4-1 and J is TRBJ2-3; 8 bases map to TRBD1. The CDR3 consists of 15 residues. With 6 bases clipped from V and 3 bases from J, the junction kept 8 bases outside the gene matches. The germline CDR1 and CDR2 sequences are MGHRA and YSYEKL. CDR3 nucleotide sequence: TGCGCCAGCAGGCGAACAGGGGGGAGGACAGATACGCAGTATTTT. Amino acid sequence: CASRRTGGRTDTQYF.

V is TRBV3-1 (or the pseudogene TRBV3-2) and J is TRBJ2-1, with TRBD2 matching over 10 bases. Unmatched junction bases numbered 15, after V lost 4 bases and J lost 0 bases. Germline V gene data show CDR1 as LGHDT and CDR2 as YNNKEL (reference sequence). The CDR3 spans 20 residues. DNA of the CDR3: TGTGCCAGCAGCCCGACCCTGGCTAGCGGGGGAGCCAGCTCCTACAATGAGCAGTTCTTC. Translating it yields CASSPTLASGGASSYNEQFF.

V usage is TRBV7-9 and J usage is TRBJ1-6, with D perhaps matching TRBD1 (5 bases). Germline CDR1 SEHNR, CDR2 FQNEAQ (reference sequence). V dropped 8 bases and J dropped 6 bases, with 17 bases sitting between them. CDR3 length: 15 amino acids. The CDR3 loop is CASVDNSAGNSPLHF. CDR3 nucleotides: TGTGCCAGCGTGGACAACTCAGCGGGTAATTCACCCCTCCACTTT.

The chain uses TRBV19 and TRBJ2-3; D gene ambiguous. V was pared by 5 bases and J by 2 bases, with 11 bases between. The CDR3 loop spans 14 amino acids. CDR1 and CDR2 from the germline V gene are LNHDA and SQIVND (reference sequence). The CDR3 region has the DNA TGTGCCAGTAGTCCCTCAGATGTCACAGATACGCAGTATTTT. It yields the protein CASSPSDVTDTQYF.

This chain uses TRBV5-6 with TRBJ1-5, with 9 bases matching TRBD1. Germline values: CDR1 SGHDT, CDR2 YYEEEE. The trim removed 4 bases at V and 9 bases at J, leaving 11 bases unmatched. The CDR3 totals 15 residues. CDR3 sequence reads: CASSHGTGPRRPQHF. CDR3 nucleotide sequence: TGTGCCAGCAGCCACGGGACAGGGCCCCGGCGGCCCCAGCATTTT. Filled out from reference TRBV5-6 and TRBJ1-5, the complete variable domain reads DAGVTQSPTHLIKTRGQQVTLRCSPKSGHDTVSWYQQALGQGPQFIFQYYEEEERQRGNFPDRFSGHQFPNYSSELNVNALLLGDSALYLCASSHGTGPRRPQHFGDGTRLSIL.

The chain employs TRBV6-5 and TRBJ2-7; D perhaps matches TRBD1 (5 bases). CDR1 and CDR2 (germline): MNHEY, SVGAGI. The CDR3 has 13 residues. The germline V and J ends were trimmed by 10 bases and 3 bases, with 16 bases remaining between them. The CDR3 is CATRRAGDYEQYF. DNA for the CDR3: TGTGCCACCCGCAGGGCTGGGGACTACGAGCAGTACTTC.

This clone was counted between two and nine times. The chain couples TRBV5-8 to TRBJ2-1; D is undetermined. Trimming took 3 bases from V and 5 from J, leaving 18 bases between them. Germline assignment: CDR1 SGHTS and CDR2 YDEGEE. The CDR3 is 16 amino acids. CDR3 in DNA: TGTGCCAGCAGCTGGCCCTGGCTGCTTAGGGACAATGAGCAGTTCTTC. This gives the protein CASSWPWLLRDNEQFF.

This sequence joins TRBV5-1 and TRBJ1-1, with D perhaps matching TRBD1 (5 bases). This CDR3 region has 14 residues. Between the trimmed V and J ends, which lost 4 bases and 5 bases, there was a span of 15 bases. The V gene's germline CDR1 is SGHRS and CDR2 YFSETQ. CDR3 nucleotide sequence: TGCGCCAGCAGCATGACAGCACCCGGGACTGAAGCTTTCTTT. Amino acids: CASSMTAPGTEAFF.

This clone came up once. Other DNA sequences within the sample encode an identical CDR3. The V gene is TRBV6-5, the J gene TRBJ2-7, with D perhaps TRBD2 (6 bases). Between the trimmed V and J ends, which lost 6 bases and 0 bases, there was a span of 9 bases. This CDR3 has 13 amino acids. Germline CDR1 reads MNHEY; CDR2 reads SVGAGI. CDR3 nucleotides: TGTGCCAGCAGGGCGGGGTTCTCCTACGAGCAGTACTTC. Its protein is CASRAGFSYEQYF.

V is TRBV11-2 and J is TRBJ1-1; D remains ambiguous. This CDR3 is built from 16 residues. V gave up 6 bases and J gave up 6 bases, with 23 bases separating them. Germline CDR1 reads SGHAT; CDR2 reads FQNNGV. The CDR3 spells CASRAPTGPRRSEAFF. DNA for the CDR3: TGTGCCAGCAGAGCACCTACTGGCCCTCGGCGGTCTGAAGCTTTCTTT. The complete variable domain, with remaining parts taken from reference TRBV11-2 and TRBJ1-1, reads EAGVAQSPRYKIIEKRQSVAFWCNPISGHATLYWYQQILGQGPKLLIQFQNNGVVDDSQLPKDRFSAERLKGVDSTLKIQPAKLEDSAVYLCASRAPTGPRRSEAFFGQGTRLTVV.

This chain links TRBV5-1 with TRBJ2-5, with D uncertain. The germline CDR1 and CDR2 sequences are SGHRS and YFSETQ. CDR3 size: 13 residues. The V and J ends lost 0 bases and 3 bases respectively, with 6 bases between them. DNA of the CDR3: TGCGCCAGCAGCTTGGGCGCGGAAGAGACCCAGTACTTC. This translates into CASSLGAEETQYF.

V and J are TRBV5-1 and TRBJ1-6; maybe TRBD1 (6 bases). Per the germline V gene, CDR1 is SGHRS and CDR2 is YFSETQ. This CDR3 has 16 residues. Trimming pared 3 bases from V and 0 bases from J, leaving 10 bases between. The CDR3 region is CASSWGQSSYNSPLHF. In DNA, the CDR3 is TGCGCCAGCAGCTGGGGGCAGAGCTCCTATAATTCACCCCTCCACTTT.

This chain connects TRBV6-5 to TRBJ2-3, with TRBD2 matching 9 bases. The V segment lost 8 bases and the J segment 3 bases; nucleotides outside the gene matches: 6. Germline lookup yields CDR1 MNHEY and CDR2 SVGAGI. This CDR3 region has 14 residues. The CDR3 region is CASQAGGNTDTQYF. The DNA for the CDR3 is TGTGCCAGCCAAGCGGGGGGCAATACAGATACGCAGTATTTT.

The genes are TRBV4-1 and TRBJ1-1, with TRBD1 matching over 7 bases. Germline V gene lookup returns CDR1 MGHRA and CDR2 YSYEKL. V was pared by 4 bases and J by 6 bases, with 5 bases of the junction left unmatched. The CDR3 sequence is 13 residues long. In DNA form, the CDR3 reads TGCGCCAGCAGCCCATCCGGGACAGCTGAAGCTTTCTTT. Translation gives CASSPSGTAEAFF.

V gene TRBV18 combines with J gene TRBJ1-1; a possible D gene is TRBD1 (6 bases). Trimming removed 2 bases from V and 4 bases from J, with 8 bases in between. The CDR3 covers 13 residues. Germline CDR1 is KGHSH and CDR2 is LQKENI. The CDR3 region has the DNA TGTGCCAGCTCACCAGGGGGGCCCACTGAAGCTTTCTTT. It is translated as CASSPGGPTEAFF.

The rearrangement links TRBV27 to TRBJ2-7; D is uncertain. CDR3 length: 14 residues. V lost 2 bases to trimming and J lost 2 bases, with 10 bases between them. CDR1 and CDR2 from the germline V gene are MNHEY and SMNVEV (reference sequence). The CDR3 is CASSLGVTPYEQYF. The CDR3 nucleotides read TGTGCCAGCAGTTTAGGGGTCACCCCCTACGAGCAGTACTTC.

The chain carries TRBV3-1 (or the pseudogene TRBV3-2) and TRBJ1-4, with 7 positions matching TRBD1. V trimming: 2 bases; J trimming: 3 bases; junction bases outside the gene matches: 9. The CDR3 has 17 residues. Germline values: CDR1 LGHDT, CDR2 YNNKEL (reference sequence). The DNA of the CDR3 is TGTGCCAGCAGCCAACAGACAGGGTTTGGATCTAATGAAAAACTGTTTTTT. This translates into CASSQQTGFGSNEKLFF.

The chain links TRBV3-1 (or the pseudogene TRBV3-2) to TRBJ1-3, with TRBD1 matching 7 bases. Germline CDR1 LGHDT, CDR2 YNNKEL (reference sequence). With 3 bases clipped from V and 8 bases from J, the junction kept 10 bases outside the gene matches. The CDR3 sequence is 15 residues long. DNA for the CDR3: TGTGCCAGCAGCCAGGGTCGACAGGGTACCCACACCATATATTTT. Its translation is CASSQGRQGTHTIYF.

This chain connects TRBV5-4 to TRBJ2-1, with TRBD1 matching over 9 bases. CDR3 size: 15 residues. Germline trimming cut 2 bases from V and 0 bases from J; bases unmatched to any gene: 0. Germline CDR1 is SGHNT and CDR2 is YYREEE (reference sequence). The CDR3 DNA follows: TGTGCCAGCAGCTTACAGGGGGCCTCCTACAATGAGCAGTTCTTC. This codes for CASSLQGASYNEQFF. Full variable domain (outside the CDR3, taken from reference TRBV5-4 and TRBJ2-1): ETGVTQSPTHLIKTRGQQVTLRCSSQSGHNTVSWYQQALGQGPQFIFQYYREEENGRGNFPPRFSGLQFPNYSSELNVNALELDDSALYLCASSLQGASYNEQFFGPGTRLTVL.

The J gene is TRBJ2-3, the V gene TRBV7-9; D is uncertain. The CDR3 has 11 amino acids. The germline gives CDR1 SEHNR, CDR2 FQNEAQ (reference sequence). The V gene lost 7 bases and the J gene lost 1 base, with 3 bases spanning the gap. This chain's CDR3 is CASTGTDTQYF. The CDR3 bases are TGTGCCAGCACAGGCACAGATACGCAGTATTTT.

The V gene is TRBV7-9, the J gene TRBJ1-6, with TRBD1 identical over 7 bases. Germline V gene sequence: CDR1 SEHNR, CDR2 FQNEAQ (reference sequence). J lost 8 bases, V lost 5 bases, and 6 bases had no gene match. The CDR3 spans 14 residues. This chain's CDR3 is CASSTQGGYSPLHF. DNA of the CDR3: TGTGCCAGCAGCACCCAGGGGGGGTATTCACCCCTCCACTTT. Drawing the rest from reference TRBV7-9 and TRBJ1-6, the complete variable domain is DTGVSQNPRHKITKRGQNVTFRCDPISEHNRLYWYRQTLGQGPEFLTYFQNEAQLEKSRLLSDRFSAERPKGSFSTLEIQRTEQGDSAMYLCASSTQGGYSPLHFGNGTRLTVT.

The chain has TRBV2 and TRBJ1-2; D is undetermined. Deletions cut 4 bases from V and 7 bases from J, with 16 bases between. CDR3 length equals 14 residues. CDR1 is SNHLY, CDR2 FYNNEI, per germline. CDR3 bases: TGTGCCAGCAGTGGAGCCCTGGGTCTGGGTGGCTACACCTTC. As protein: CASSGALGLGGYTF.

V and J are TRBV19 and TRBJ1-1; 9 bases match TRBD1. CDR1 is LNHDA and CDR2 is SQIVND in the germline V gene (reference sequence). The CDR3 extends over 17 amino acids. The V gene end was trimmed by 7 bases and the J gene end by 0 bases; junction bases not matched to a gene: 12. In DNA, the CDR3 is TGTGCCAGTACCCCATTACAGGGGGCCCTCATGAACACTGAAGCTTTCTTT. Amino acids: CASTPLQGALMNTEAFF.

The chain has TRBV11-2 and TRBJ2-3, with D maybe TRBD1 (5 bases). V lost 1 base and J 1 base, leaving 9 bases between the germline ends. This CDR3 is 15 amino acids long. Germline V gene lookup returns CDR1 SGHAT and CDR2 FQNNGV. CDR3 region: CASSLVGRGTDTQYF. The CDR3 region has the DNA TGTGCCAGCAGCTTAGTGGGCAGGGGCACAGATACGCAGTATTTT.

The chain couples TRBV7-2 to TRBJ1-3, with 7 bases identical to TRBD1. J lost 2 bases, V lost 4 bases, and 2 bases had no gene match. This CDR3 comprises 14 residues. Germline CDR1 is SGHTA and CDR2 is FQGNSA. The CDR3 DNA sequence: TGTGCCAGCAGCTATACAGGGGCTGGAAACACCATATATTTT. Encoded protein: CASSYTGAGNTIYF.

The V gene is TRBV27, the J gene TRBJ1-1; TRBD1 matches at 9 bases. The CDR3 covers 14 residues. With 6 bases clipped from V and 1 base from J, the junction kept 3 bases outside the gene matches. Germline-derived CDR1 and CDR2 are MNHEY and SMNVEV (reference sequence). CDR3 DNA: TGTGCCAGCAGCCTGGGACAGGGGAACACTGAAGCTTTCTTT. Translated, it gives CASSLGQGNTEAFF.

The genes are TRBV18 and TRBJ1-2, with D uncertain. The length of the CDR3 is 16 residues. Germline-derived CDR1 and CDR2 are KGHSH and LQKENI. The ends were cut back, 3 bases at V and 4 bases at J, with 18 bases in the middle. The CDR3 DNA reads TGTGCCAGCTCACCCTCTAACGGACGGGCGATCTATGGCTACACCTTC. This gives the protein CASSPSNGRAIYGYTF. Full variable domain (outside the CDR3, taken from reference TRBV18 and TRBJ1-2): NAGVMQNPRHLVRRRGQEARLRCSPMKGHSHVYWYRQLPEEGLKFMVYLQKENIIDESGMPKERFSAEFPKEGPSILRIQQVVRGDSAAYFCASSPSNGRAIYGYTFGSGTRLTVV.

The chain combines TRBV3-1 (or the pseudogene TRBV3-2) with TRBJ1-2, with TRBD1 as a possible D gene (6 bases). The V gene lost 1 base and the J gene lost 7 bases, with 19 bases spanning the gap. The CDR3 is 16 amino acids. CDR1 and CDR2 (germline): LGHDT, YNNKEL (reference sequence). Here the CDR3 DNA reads TGTGCCAGCAGCCAAGTTTGGCGAGGGGGGCCTTTTGGCTACACCTTC. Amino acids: CASSQVWRGGPFGYTF.

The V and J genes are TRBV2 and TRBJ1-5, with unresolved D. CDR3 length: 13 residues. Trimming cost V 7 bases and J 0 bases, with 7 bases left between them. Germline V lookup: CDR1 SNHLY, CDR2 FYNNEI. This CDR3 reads CASMRFSNQPQHF. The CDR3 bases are TGTGCCAGCATGCGGTTTAGCAATCAGCCCCAGCATTTT.

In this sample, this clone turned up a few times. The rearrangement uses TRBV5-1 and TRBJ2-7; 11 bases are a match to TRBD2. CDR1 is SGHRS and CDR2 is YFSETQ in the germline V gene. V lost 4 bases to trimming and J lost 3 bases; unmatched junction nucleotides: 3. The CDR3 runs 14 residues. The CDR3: CASSLGLAVYEQYF. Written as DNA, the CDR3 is TGCGCCAGCAGCCTGGGACTAGCGGTCTACGAGCAGTACTTC.

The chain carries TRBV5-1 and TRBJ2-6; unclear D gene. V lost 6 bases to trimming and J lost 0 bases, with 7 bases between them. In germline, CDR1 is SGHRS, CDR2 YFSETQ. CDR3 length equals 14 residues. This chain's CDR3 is CASNPASGANVLTF. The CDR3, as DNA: TGCGCCAGCAACCCAGCCTCTGGGGCCAACGTCCTGACTTTC.

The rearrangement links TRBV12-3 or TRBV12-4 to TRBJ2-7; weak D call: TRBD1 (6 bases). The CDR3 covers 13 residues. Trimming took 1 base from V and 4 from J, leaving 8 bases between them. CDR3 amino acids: CASSLGQVYEQYF. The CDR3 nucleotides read TGTGCCAGCAGTTTAGGACAGGTTTACGAGCAGTACTTC.